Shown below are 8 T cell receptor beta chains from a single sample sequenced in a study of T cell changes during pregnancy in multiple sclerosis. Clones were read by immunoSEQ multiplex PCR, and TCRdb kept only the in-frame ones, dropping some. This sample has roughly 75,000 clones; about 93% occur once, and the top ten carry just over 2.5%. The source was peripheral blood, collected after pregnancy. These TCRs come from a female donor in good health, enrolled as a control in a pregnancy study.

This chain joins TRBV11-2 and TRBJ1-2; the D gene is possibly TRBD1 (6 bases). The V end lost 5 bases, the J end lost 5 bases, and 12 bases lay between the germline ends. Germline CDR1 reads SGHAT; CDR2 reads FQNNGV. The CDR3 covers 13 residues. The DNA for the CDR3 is TGTGCCAGCAGCCCTAGGGGGGGGTATGGCTACACCTTC. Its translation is CASSPRGGYGYTF.

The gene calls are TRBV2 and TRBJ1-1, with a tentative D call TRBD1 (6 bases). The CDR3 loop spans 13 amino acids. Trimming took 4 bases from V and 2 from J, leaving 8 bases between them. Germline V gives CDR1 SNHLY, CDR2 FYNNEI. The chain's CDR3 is CASSGQVNTEAFF. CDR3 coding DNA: TGTGCCAGCAGTGGACAGGTTAACACTGAAGCTTTCTTT.

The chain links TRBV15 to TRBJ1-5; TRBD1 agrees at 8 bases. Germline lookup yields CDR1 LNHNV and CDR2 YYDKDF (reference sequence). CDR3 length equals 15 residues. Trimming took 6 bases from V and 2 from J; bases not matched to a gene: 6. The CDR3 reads CATRQGAIGNQPQHF. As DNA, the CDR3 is TGTGCCACCAGGCAGGGGGCTATTGGCAATCAGCCCCAGCATTTT.

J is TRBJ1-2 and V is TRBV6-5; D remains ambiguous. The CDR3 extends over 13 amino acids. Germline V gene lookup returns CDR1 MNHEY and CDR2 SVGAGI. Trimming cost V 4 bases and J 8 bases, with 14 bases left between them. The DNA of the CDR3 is TGTGCCAGCAGTTTCACGGGGTCGAGAGGCTACACCTTC. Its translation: CASSFTGSRGYTF.

The CDR3: CASSFLAGASYEQYF. The CDR3, as DNA: TGTGCCAGCAGCTTCCTTGCAGGGGCCTCCTACGAGCAGTACTTC. The rearrangement uses TRBV11-1 and TRBJ2-7; the D gene is possibly TRBD1 (6 bases). Germline CDR1 SGHAT, CDR2 FQDESV (reference sequence). The CDR3 extends over 15 amino acids. With 3 bases removed from V and 0 bases from J, the gap between germline ends came to 12 bases.

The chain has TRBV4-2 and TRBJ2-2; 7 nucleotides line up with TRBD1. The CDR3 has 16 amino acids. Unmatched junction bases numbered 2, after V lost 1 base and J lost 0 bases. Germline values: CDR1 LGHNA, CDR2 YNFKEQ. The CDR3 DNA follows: TGTGCCAGCAGCCAAGCCGGGACAGCGAACACCGGGGAGCTGTTTTTT. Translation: CASSQAGTANTGELFF.

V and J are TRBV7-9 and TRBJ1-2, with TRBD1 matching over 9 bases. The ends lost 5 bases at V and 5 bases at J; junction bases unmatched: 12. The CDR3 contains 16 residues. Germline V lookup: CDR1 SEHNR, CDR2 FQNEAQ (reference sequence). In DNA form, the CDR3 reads TGTGCCAGCAGCGTAGGACAGGGGATGGAAATATATGGCTACACCTTC. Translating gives CASSVGQGMEIYGYTF.

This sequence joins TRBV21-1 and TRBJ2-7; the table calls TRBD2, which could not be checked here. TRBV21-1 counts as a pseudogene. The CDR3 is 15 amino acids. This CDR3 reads CASSDTSGREDEQYF. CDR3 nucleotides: TGTGCCAGCAGCGACACTAGCGGGAGGGAGGACGAGCAGTACTTC.